The sample holds one count of the clone carrying this T cell receptor beta chain. The antigen remains unidentified. Germline V gives CDR1 SEHNR, CDR2 FQNEAQ (reference sequence). This CDR3 comprises 18 residues. The ends lost 2 bases at V and 5 bases at J; junction bases unmatched: 16. This sample was taken from a study of T cell responses to AZD1222 COVID-19 vaccine. Study-wide background: The study pooled second doses at about 4 or about 12 weeks.

General study findings and limits: Donors were chiefly white British, with a greater number of females, and clonal diversity was perhaps underestimated. Repertoires were collected only later (after the peak T cell response had occurred). Just a handful of people given AZD1222 tested seropositive at baseline.

The method was immunoSEQ multiplex PCR; TCRdb's version includes in-frame clones alone and lacks a portion of them. The table shows more than 95,000 clones, with approximately 90% occurring only once. The TCR originated in an adult in good health. The starting material was peripheral blood, obtained on day 0 of AZD1222 vaccination. V usage is TRBV7-9 and J usage is TRBJ2-7; 9 bases are shared with TRBD2. CDR3 region: CASSLKVRLAGIWDEQYF. In DNA, the CDR3 is TGTGCCAGCAGCTTAAAGGTGCGGCTAGCGGGAATATGGGACGAGCAGTACTTC.